The clone carrying this TCR beta chain has more than one count but fewer than ten. Its antigen remains unidentified. This sample is part of a study of blood T cells in healthy people across ages. Losses at the gene ends were 8 bases for V and 14 bases for J; bases not matched to a gene: 13. The CDR3 loop spans 12 amino acids. Per germline, CDR1 MNHNS and CDR2 SASEGT. Together with a sample-barcoded 5' primer, a J-beta primer mix was included in a second PCR lasting roughly 6 to 12 cycles. Each CDR3 protein is one row after TCRdb ran MiXCR on the 5' RACE reads. The repertoire holds more than 700,000 distinct CDR3 sequences, with 53% as singletons. Every sample gave at least 5.5 micrograms of total RNA when it was extracted. General study findings and limits: Diversity was higher, and naive CD4+ cells more numerous, in long-lived donors than in aged donors.

The rearrangement joins TRBV6-1 to TRBJ2-3, with TRBD2 matching over 7 bases. The clonotype originates from a man aged 80 or over in good health. Sequenced input: blood. CDR3 region: CASDNAGEGAYF. The DNA of the CDR3 is TGTGCCAGCGATAACGCGGGAGAAGGCGCGTATTTT.